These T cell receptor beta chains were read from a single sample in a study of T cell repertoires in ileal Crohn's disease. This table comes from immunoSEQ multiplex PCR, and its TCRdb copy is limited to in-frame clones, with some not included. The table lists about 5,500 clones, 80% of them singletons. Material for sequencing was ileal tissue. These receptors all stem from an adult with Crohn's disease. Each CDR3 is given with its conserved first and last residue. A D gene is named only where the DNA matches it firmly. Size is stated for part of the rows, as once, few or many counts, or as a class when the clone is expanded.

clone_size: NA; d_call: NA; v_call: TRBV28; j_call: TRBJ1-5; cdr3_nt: TGTGCCAGCAGTTTAGTGGCCAATCAGCCCCAGCATTTT; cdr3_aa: CASSLVANQPQHF
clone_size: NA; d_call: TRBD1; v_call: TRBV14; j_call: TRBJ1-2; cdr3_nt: TGTGCCAGCAGCCAAGGACAGGGGGGTGACTATGGCTACACCTTC; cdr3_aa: CASSQGQGGDYGYTF
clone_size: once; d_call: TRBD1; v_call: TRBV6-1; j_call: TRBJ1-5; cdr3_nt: TGTGCCAGCAGTGCGGAGGGACAGGGGGCCAATCAGCCCCAGCATTTT; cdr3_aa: CASSAEGQGANQPQHF
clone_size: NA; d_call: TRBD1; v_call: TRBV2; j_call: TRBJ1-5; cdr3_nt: TGTGCCAGCAGCCGGGACAGGAATCAGCCCCAGCATTTT; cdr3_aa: CASSRDRNQPQHF
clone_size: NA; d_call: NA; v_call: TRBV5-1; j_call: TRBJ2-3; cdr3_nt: TGCGCCAGCAGCTTGCCCAGGTGGGATACGCAGTATTTT; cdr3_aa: CASSLPRWDTQYF
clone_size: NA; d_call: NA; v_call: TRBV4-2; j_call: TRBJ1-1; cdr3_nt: TGTGCCAGCAGCCAAGATTTTACAGCGCCAGGGTCTGAAGCTTTCTTT; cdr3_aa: CASSQDFTAPGSEAFF
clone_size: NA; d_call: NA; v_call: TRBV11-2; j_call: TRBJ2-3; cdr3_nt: TGTGCCAGCAGCTCCATCCGGGGAGGCACAGATACGCAGTATTTT; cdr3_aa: CASSSIRGGTDTQYF
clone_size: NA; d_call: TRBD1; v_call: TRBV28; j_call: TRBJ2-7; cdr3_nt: TGTGCCAGCACCGCCGGGACAGCCAGCTCCTACGAGCAGTACTTC; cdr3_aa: CASTAGTASSYEQYF
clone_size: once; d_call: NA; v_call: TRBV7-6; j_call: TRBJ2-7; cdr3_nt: TGTGCCAGCAGCTTGACGTCCCAGGGGTACGAGCAGTACTTC; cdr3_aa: CASSLTSQGYEQYF
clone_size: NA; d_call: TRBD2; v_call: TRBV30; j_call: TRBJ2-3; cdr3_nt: TGTGCCTGGACCAAGGGACTAGCGGTCACAGATACGCAGTATTTT; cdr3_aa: CAWTKGLAVTDTQYF
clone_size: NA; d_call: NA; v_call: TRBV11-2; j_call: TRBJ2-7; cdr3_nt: TGTGCCAGCAGCTTACAACCGACAGGCAGCTACGAGCAGTACTTC; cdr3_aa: CASSLQPTGSYEQYF
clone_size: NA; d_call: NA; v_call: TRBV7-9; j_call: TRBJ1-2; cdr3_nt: TGTGCCAGCAGCCCCCCGTTACAGGAGAACTATGGCTACACCTTC; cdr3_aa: CASSPPLQENYGYTF
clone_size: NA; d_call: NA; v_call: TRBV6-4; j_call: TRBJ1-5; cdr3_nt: TGTGCCAGCAGTAGAAGGGGGGGGCAGCCCCAGCATTTT; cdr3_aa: CASSRRGGQPQHF
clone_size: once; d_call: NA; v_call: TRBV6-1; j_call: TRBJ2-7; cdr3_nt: TGTGCCAGCCGCGGGCAAGGAGGGATCTCCTACGAGCAGTACTTC; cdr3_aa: CASRGQGGISYEQYF
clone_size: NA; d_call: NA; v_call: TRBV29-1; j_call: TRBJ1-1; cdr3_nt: TGCAGCGTTGACGGGGGGGCGAGGGAAGCTTTCTTT; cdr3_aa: CSVDGGAREAFF
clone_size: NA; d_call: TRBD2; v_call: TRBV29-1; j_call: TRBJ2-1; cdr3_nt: TGCAGCGTTGAAGATCCTACTAGCGGGCGAACTAAGCAGTTCTTC; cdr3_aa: CSVEDPTSGRTKQFF
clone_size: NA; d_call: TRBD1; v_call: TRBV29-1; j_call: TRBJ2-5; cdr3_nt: TGCAGCGTGACGCGACAGGGGGGGGAGACCCAGTACTTC; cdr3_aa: CSVTRQGGETQYF
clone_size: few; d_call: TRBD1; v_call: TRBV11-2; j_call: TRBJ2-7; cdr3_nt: TGTGCCAGCAGCCTTTACGGACAGGACGGCTCCTACGAGCAGTACTTC; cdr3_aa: CASSLYGQDGSYEQYF
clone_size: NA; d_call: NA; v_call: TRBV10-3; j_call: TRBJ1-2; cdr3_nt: TGTGCCATCAGTGAGTCCCCGGGGGACGGCTACACCTTC; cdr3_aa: CAISESPGDGYTF
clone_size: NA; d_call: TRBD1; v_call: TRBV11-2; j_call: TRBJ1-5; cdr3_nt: TGTGCCAGCAGCGCCGGGACAGGACGTAGCAATCAGCCCCAGCATTTT; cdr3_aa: CASSAGTGRSNQPQHF
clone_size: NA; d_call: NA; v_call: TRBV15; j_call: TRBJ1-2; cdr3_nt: TGTGCCACCAGCAGCCTACCACAGGCAAACTATGGCTACACCTTC; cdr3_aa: CATSSLPQANYGYTF
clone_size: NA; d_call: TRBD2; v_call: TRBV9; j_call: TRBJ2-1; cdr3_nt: TGTGCCAGCAGCGTTGGACGACACCGGACTAGCGGCAACCACAATGAGCAGTTCTTC; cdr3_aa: CASSVGRHRTSGNHNEQFF
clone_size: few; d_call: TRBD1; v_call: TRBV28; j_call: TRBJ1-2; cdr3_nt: TGTGCCAGCAGCCCTAATACAGGGGGTAACTATGGCTACACCTTC; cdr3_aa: CASSPNTGGNYGYTF
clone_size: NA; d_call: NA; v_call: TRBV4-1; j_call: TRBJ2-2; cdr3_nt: TGCGCCAGCAGCCAAGACGGAGTGGGGGAGCTGTTTTTT; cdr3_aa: CASSQDGVGELFF
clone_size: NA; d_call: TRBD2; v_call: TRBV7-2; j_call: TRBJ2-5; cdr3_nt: TGTGCCAGCAGCCCGGGGGGGTCCCTTCAAGAGACCCAGTACTTC; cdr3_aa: CASSPGGSLQETQYF
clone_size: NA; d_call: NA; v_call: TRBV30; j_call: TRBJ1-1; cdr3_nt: TGTGCCTGGAAAAGAACAGCGGGTTGGACTGAAGCTTTCTTT; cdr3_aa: CAWKRTAGWTEAFF
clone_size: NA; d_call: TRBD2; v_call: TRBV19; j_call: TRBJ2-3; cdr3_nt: TGTGCCAGTAGTTCGGGAGGCGGGGGGGCCACAGATACGCAGTATTTT; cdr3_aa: CASSSGGGGATDTQYF
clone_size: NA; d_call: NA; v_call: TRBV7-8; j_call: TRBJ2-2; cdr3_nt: TGTGCCAGCAGCAATCTTTTCCTCGGGGAGCTGTTTTTT; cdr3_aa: CASSNLFLGELFF
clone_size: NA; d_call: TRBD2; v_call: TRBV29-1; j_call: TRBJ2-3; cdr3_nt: TGCAGCGTTGATCCTAGCGGGGGGGCAGATACGCAGTATTTT; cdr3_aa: CSVDPSGGADTQYF
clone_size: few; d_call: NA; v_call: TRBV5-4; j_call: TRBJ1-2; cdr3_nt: TGTGCCAGCAGCATTGACAATAACTATGGCTACACCTTC; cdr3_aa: CASSIDNNYGYTF
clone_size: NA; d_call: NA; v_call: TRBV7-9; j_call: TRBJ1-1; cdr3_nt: TGTGCCAGCAGCTCCGGTGCGTTGGCTTTCTTT; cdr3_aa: CASSSGALAFF
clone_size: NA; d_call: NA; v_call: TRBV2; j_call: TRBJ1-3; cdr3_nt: TGTGCCAGCAGTGATTTCATCTCTGGAAACACCATATATTTT; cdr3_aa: CASSDFISGNTIYF
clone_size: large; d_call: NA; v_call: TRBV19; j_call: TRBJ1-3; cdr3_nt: TGTGCCAGTAGTACTGTATCCGGCTCTGGAAACACCATATATTTT; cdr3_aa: CASSTVSGSGNTIYF
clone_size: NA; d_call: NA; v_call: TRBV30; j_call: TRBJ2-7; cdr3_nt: TGTGCCTGGAGTGTTGGGCTAGCTGGTTACGAGCAGTACTTC; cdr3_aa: CAWSVGLAGYEQYF
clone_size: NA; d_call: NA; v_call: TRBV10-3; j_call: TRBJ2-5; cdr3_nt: TGTGCCATCAGTGATCCCCCTATACAAGAGACCCAGTACTTC; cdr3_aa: CAISDPPIQETQYF
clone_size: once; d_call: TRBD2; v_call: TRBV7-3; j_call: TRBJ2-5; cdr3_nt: TGTGCCAGCAGCTTGACTAGCGGGAAAGAGACCCAGTACTTC; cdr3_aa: CASSLTSGKETQYF
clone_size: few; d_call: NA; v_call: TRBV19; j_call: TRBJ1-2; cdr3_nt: TGTGCCAGTAGTATCGGAGGGACTGGCTACACCTTC; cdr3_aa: CASSIGGTGYTF
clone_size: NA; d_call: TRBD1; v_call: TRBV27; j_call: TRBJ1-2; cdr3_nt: TGTGCCAGCAGTTTAAATGGGTGGACAGGGCGAACTAACTATGGCTACACCTTC; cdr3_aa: CASSLNGWTGRTNYGYTF
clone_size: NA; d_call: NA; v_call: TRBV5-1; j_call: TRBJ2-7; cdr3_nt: TGCGCCAGCAGGGTGGGCCAAAGCGAGCAGTACTTC; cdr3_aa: CASRVGQSEQYF
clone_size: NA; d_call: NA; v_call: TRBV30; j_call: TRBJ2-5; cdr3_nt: TGTGCCTGGAGCAGTAGGGGAAGGGGAGAGACCCAGTACTTC; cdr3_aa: CAWSSRGRGETQYF
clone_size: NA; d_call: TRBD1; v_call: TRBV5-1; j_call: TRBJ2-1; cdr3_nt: TGCGCCAGCAGCTGGGGACAGGGAAACTACAATGAGCAGTTCTTC; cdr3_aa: CASSWGQGNYNEQFF
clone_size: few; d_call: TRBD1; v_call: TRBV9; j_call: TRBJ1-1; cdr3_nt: TGTGCCAGCAGCCCCACAGGGGGCGACAACACTGAAGCTTTCTTT; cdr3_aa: CASSPTGGDNTEAFF
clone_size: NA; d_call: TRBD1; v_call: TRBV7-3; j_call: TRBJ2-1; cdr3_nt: TGTGCCAGCAGCTGGGGACAGGGAAAACCCCCCAATGAGCAGTTCTTC; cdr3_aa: CASSWGQGKPPNEQFF
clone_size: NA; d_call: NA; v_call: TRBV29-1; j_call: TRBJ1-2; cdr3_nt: TGCAGCGTTTTCGAGACGGGGTTCTATGGCTACACCTTC; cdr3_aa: CSVFETGFYGYTF
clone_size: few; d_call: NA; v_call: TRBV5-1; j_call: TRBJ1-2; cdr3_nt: TGCGCCAGCCAACAAACAGGCTCCTACGGTGGCTACACCTTC; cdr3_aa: CASQQTGSYGGYTF
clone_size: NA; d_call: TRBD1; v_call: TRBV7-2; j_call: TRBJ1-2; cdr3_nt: TGTGCCAGCAGCCCCTCCGGGACAGGGGGCGTCGTCTATGGCTACACCTTC; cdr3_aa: CASSPSGTGGVVYGYTF
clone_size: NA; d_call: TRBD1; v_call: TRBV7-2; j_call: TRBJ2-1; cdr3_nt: TGTGCCAGCAGCTTCGGGACAGGGGGCTCCTACAATGAGCAGTTCTTC; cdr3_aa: CASSFGTGGSYNEQFF
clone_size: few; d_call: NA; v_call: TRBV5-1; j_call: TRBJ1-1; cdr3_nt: TGCGCCAGCAGTACGCAGGTGGACACTGAAGCTTTCTTT; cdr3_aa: CASSTQVDTEAFF